This passage covers 10 T cell receptor beta chains from one sample sequenced in a study of blood T cell repertoires in COVID-19. Sequencing used immunoSEQ multiplex PCR; TCRdb keeps in-frame clones, though not all of them. The sample has around 250,000 clones; 80% to 95% are singletons. The specimen was PBMCs or T cells enriched from blood (not recorded which). These receptors all come from a man aged 35 to 55 who had been exposed to COVID-19.

The chain uses TRBV3-1 (or the pseudogene TRBV3-2) and TRBJ2-1; 8 nucleotides agree with TRBD1. Germline V gene lookup returns CDR1 LGHDT and CDR2 YNNKEL (reference sequence). V was clipped by 5 bases and J by 3 bases; unmatched bases: 6. This CDR3 has 15 amino acids. CDR3 amino acids: CASSSGQEGYNEQFF. CDR3 coding DNA: TGTGCCAGCAGCTCGGGACAGGAGGGCTACAATGAGCAGTTCTTC.

J is TRBJ1-1 and V is TRBV15; tentatively, D is TRBD1 (5 bases). The germline V gene has CDR1 LNHNV and CDR2 YYDKDF (reference sequence). The CDR3 sequence is 13 residues long. Trimming took 3 bases from V and 3 from J, leaving 8 bases between them. The CDR3 bases are TGTGCCACCAGCAGGGACACCTACACTGAAGCTTTCTTT. Translating gives CATSRDTYTEAFF. Full variable domain (remainder filled in from reference TRBV15 and TRBJ1-1): DAMVIQNPRYQVTQFGKPVTLSCSQTLNHNVMYWYQQKSSQAPKLLFHYYDKDFNNEADTPDNFQSRRPNTSFCFLDIRSPGLGDTAMYLCATSRDTYTEAFFGQGTRLTVV.

This clone was seen a single time. The chain is built from TRBV6-5 and TRBJ2-6; D is uncertain. Germline V gives CDR1 MNHEY, CDR2 SVGAGI. Trimming shortened V by 7 bases and J by 1 base, and 5 bases separated the two germline ends. The CDR3 is made up of 13 amino acids. The chain's CDR3 is CASTQSGANVLTF. CDR3 sequence (DNA): TGTGCCAGCACCCAGTCTGGGGCCAACGTCCTGACTTTC.

The gene calls are TRBV27 and TRBJ2-7; D is perhaps TRBD2 (5 bases). Germline V gene data show CDR1 as MNHEY and CDR2 as SMNVEV (reference sequence). V was shortened by 6 bases and J by 4 bases, with 13 bases between the two germline ends. The CDR3 consists of 13 residues. DNA for the CDR3: TGTGCCAGCAGAGCTAGCTCCGGGTACGAGCAGTACTTC. This translates into CASRASSGYEQYF.

The V and J genes are TRBV12-3 or TRBV12-4 and TRBJ1-3; no reliable D call. The CDR3 runs 13 residues. Trimming removed 5 bases at V and 4 bases at J, with 9 bases between. The CDR3 DNA is TGTGCCAGCAGTGAGCCGGGGGGAAACACCATATATTTT. It yields the protein CASSEPGGNTIYF.

The genes are TRBV5-1 and TRBJ2-7; unclear D gene. Per the germline V gene, CDR1 is SGHRS and CDR2 is YFSETQ. Between the trimmed V and J ends, which lost 4 bases and 0 bases, there was a span of 14 bases. This CDR3 comprises 15 residues. CDR3 in amino acids: CASSLAGSLSYEQYF. The CDR3 DNA reads TGCGCCAGCAGCCTTGCCGGGTCCCTCTCCTACGAGCAGTACTTC. The full variable domain, rest sourced from reference TRBV5-1 and TRBJ2-7, is KAGVTQTPRYLIKTRGQQVTLSCSPISGHRSVSWYQQTPGQGLQFLFEYFSETQRNKGNFPGRFSGRQFSNSRSEMNVSTLELGDSALYLCASSLAGSLSYEQYFGPGTRLTVT.

This chain links TRBV13 with TRBJ2-1; no firm D call. V was shortened by 0 bases and J by 10 bases, with 7 bases between the two germline ends. There are 12 residues in the CDR3. CDR1 is PRHDT, CDR2 FYEKMQ, per germline (reference sequence). This CDR3 is CASSLGRLEQFF. The CDR3 bases are TGTGCCAGCAGCTTAGGTCGGTTGGAGCAGTTCTTC.

There are a few counts of this clone. The J gene is TRBJ1-1, the V gene TRBV24-1; D is possibly TRBD1 (5 bases). The CDR3 length is 17 residues. Germline CDR1 reads KGHDR; CDR2 reads SFDVKD. V was cut by 3 bases and J by 3 bases, with 19 bases left in between. The CDR3 loop reads CATSDPAVGEVDTEAFF. CDR3 sequence (DNA): TGTGCCACCAGTGATCCGGCGGTAGGGGAAGTAGACACTGAAGCTTTCTTT.

The V call is TRBV11-2, the J call TRBJ2-1, with TRBD2 identical over 8 bases. The CDR3 spans 16 residues. Germline CDR1 reads SGHAT; CDR2 reads FQNNGV. Trimming took 2 bases from V and 5 from J; bases not matched to a gene: 8. The CDR3 DNA follows: TGTGCCAGCAGCTTATTTTCTTTAGCGGGGAACAATGAGCAGTTCTTC. It encodes CASSLFSLAGNNEQFF.

The V and J genes are TRBV4-3 and TRBJ2-1; D call uncertain. CDR1 and CDR2 (germline): LGHNA, YSLEER. The CDR3 consists of 13 residues. V was trimmed by 0 bases and J by 6 bases, leaving 6 bases between them. The CDR3 DNA reads as TGCGCCAGCAGCCAAGATATCCGCAATGAGCAGTTCTTC. It specifies CASSQDIRNEQFF.